These 3 T cell receptor beta chains were sequenced from one sample in a study of tissue T cells after allogeneic stem cell transplantation. Indicated time point: mouse harvest day 7 after allogeneic transplant. Tail vein injection delivered 10^7 T-cell-depleted bone marrow cells and 10^6 splenic CD5+ T cells. The table came from immunoSEQ multiplex PCR; TCRdb's copy has only in-frame clones and leaves some out. This table has under 6,000 clones, over 40% appearing once. Sequenced sample: skin. All receptors derive from a female BALB/c mouse given C57BL/6 T cells with graft-versus-host disease after an allogeneic hematopoietic cell transplant.

This clone was recorded only once. Mouse germline and gene names are used. Read sequence stops 1 residue before the CDR3 end, and the germline J gene provides the missing end. Other DNA sequences in the sample encode the same CDR3. The chain couples TRBV3 to TRBJ1-1; 9 bases match TRBD1. Trimming at V came to 3 bases and at J to 1 base, leaving 0 bases not matched to a gene. CDR1 is SNHLY, CDR2 FYNGKV, per germline (reference sequence). The CDR3 covers 14 residues. CDR3 sequence: CASSLGQGNTEVFF. The covered CDR3 bases are TGTGCCAGCAGCTTGGGACAGGGGAACACAGAAGTCTTC. Based on the CDR3 plus reference TRBV3 and TRBJ1-1, the full variable domain is GPKVLQIPSHQIIDMGQMVTLNCDPVSNHLYFYWYKQILGQQMEFLVNFYNGKVMEKSKLFKDQFSVERPDGSYFTLKIQPTALEDSAVYFCASSLGQGNTEVFFGKGTRLTVV.

In the case of this clone: Genes here carry mouse names. The read comes to an end 1 residue before the CDR3 does, leaving the germline J gene to fill in the end. The chain employs TRBV15 and TRBJ1-1; D possibly corresponds to TRBD1 (6 bases). CDR1 is SGHND, CDR2 FRSKSL, per germline. Trimming pared 6 bases from V and 0 bases from J, leaving 8 bases between. The CDR3 consists of 13 residues. The chain's CDR3 is CASRDSANTEVFF. The sequenced CDR3 bases are TGTGCCAGCAGGGACAGCGCAAACACAGAAGTCTTC.

Notes on this clone: The germline and genes are mouse ones. The CDR3 end falls 1 residue outside the read, so it is completed with the germline J gene. The J gene is TRBJ2-4, the V gene TRBV1; D call uncertain. V lost 2 bases to trimming and J lost 2 bases, with 2 bases between them. This CDR3 has 12 amino acids. The germline CDR1 and CDR2 sequences are NSQYPW and LRSPGD (reference sequence). Here the CDR3 reads CTCSANQNTLYF. The sequenced part of the CDR3 DNA is TGCACCTGCAGTGCAAATCAAAACACCTTGTAC. Drawing the rest from reference TRBV1 and TRBJ2-4, the complete variable domain is VTLLEQNPRWRLVPRGQAVNLRCILKNSQYPWMSWYQQDLQKQLQWLFTLRSPGDKEVKSLPGADYLATRVTDTELRLQVANMSQGRTLYCTCSANQNTLYFGAGTRLSVL.